Listed below are T cell receptor beta chains from one sample, sequenced in a study of cytomegalovirus exposure and HLA in healthy donors. TCRdb's copy holds only in-frame clones and misses some; the assay was immunoSEQ multiplex PCR. The sample holds approximately 150,000 clones, over 65% seen once. The sequenced sample consisted of PBMCs. The receptors come from a young woman in good health and CMV-seropositive. The CDR3 runs from the conserved cysteine through the conserved F or W. Each record gives: J gene, V gene, clone size, D gene, CDR3 protein. D genes are given only for firm matches. Clone sizes are given selectively: once, few, many, or a class where the clone is expanded.

TRBJ1-1,TRBV4-2,.,.,CASSPTGNTEAFF
TRBJ1-2,TRBV30,.,TRBD1,CAWTGQGAYGYTF
TRBJ2-3,TRBV5-1,.,.,CASSFPLEPDQGTDTQYF
TRBJ2-7,TRBV30,.,TRBD2,CAWSGLAYEQYF
TRBJ1-3,TRBV15,.,.,CATSREQGSGNTIYF
TRBJ2-7,TRBV2,.,.,CASIIGGAAYEQYF
TRBJ1-4,TRBV28,.,.,CASSFVGDNAKLFF
TRBJ2-3,TRBV5-4,.,.,CASSLEYGTPSTDTQYF
TRBJ2-5,TRBV5-6,.,.,CASSLKSRALQETQYF
TRBJ1-1,TRBV28,.,TRBD1,CASSLTQGDTEAFF
TRBJ2-1,TRBV30,.,.,CACTILILDEQFF
TRBJ1-3,TRBV10-3,few,TRBD1,CAISESLGGGNTIYF
TRBJ2-7,TRBV5-1,.,.,CASSFNNQGNEQYF
TRBJ1-2,TRBV4-3,few,.,CASSQGRQSQGYGYTF
TRBJ1-1,TRBV6-1,.,.,CASSELRGGLTEAFF
TRBJ2-1,TRBV2,once,.,CARGLRLGSVHEQFF
TRBJ2-7,TRBV5-6,.,.,CASTAGNEQYF
TRBJ2-1,TRBV5-1,once,.,CASSSNSGNEQFF
TRBJ1-1,TRBV7-3,.,.,CASSLPLLNTEAFF
TRBJ1-2,TRBV28,.,TRBD1,CASSFPDRGGGYTF
TRBJ2-7,TRBV27,.,TRBD2,CASSPTGLVSLVPYEQYF
TRBJ1-4,TRBV19,.,TRBD1,CASRDRANEKLFF
TRBJ1-5,TRBV16,.,.,CASSRTQNQPQHF
TRBJ2-1,TRBV5-1,.,.,CASSSEDGSSYNEQFF
TRBJ2-2,TRBV19,.,.,CASSAGIYEGGELFF
TRBJ2-6,TRBV2,.,TRBD1,CARWRQGAGANVLTF
TRBJ2-1,TRBV7-6,few,.,CASNQGGAGAFGEQFF
TRBJ2-3,TRBV11-2,.,TRBD2,CASSPDRGLGTDTQYF
TRBJ2-1,TRBV27,.,.,CASSLGGAGYNEQFF
TRBJ1-2,TRBV19,few,TRBD1,CASSVRGRAHGYTF
TRBJ1-2,TRBV5-6,.,TRBD1,CASSGPGTGDYGYTF
TRBJ2-7,TRBV4-1,.,TRBD1,CASSQVRDSSYEQYF
TRBJ2-1,TRBV10-3,few,TRBD2,CAISAPASGMSHNEQFF
TRBJ2-5,TRBV7-8,.,.,CASSRLGVETQYF
TRBJ2-5,TRBV5-1,.,.,CASSVAQGTQETQYF
TRBJ2-1,TRBV7-6,.,.,CASSPVSSYNEQFF
TRBJ2-1,TRBV5-4,few,.,CASSLGGSGTYNEQFF
TRBJ1-1,TRBV6-1,.,.,CASPEIRGNTEAFF
TRBJ2-7,TRBV4-1,.,.,CASSRTDGGTFEQYF
TRBJ1-2,TRBV2,.,.,CAGTPGNPGYTF
TRBJ2-5,TRBV18,.,.,CASSPGETQYF
TRBJ2-7,TRBV19,.,TRBD1,CASSSGTGDYEQYF
TRBJ2-5,TRBV25-1,.,TRBD2,CASGLVGETQYF
TRBJ2-2,TRBV30,.,TRBD2,CAWSVWREVPNTGELFF
TRBJ1-5,TRBV6-1,once,.,CAIQVGGTDQPQHF
TRBJ2-5,TRBV5-1,.,.,CASSLGDNARSSQYF
TRBJ1-4,TRBV5-1,.,.,CASSLGRNNEKLFF
TRBJ2-2,TRBV2,.,TRBD1,CASSAGGLTGELFF
TRBJ2-1,TRBV19,.,TRBD1,CAVGTGFNEQFF
TRBJ2-5,TRBV2,.,.,CASGEETQYF
TRBJ2-1,TRBV2,.,TRBD1,CLEAPGAGQGAYEQFF
TRBJ2-3,TRBV5-1,once,TRBD2,CASSLDSGSSDTQYF
TRBJ1-1,TRBV7-9,.,.,CASSLGGGQMNTEAFF
TRBJ2-2,TRBV11-2,.,.,CASSLEVIGTGELFF
TRBJ1-1,TRBV6-6,.,.,CASSYRGGDTEAFF
TRBJ2-7,TRBV7-2,.,TRBD2,CASSLNGRVDEQYF
TRBJ2-1,TRBV5-8,.,.,CASSLSLRAPAVSSYNEQFF